The entry that follows covers one TCR beta chain sequence. V shed 5 bases and J 0 bases; nucleotides not matched to a gene: 4. The CDR3 spans 15 residues. Germline V gene data show CDR1 as SGHAT and CDR2 as FQDESV (reference sequence). This record belongs to a study of control samples from healthy donors and cancer patients. The protocol was immunoSEQ multiplex PCR, while the TCRdb copy is restricted to in-frame clones and leaves out a portion. The sample carries approximately 180,000 clones, 94% recorded once. This rearrangement joins TRBV11-1 to TRBJ2-1; 7 bases agree with TRBD1. The sequenced sample consisted of blood. This receptor was taken from a woman between 18 and 29 years old in good health. This chain's CDR3 is CASSRYRGSYNEQFF. CDR3 sequence (DNA): TGTGCCAGCAGCCGATACAGGGGCTCCTACAATGAGCAGTTCTTC.